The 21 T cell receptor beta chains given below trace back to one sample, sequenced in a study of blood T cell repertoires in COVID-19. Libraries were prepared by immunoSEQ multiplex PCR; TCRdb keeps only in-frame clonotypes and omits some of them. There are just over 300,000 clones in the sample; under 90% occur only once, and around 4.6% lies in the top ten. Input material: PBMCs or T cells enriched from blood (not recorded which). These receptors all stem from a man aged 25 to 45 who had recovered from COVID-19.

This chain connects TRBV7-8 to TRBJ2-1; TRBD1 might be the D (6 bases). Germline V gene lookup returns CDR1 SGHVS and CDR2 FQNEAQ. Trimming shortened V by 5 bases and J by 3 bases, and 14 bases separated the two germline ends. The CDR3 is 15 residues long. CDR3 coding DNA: TGTGCCAGCAGCCCCAGGGGAAATAGCTACAATGAGCAGTTCTTC. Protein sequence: CASSPRGNSYNEQFF. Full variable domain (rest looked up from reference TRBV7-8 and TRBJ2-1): GAGVSQSPRYKVAKRGQDVALRCDPISGHVSLFWYQQALGQGPEFLTYFQNEAQLDKSGLPSDRFFAERPEGSVSTLKIQRTQQEDSAVYLCASSPRGNSYNEQFFGPGTRLTVL.

The CDR3 nucleotides read TGTGCCAGCTCACTCCAAAAAGGGGAGGGGGTAACTGAAGCTTTCTTT. Translation gives CASSLQKGEGVTEAFF. V and J are TRBV18 and TRBJ1-1; TRBD1 is a possible D gene (6 bases). The germline V and J ends were trimmed by 4 bases and 5 bases, with 20 bases remaining between them. This CDR3 comprises 16 residues. Germline V gives CDR1 KGHSH, CDR2 LQKENI.

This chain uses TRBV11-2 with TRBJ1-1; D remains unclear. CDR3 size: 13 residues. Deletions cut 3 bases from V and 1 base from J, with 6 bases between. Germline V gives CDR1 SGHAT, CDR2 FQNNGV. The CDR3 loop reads CASSFPWNTEAFF. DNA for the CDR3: TGTGCCAGCAGCTTCCCTTGGAACACTGAAGCTTTCTTT.

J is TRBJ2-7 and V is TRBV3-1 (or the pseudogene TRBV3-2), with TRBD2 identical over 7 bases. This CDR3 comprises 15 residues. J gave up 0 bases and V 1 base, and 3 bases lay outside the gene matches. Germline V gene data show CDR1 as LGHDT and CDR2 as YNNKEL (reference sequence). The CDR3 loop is CASSQAGTNSYEQYF. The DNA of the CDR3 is TGTGCCAGCAGCCAAGCCGGGACTAACTCCTACGAGCAGTACTTC.

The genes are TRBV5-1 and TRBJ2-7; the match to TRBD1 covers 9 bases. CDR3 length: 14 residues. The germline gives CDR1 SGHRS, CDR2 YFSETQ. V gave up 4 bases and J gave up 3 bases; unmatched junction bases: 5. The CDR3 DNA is TGCGCCAGCAGCCTGACAGGGGGTGGCTACGAGCAGTACTTC. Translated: CASSLTGGGYEQYF.

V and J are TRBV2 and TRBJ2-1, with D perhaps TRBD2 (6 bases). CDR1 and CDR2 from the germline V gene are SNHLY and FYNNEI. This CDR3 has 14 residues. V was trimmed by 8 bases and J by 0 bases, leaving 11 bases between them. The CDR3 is CASRGASSYNEQFF. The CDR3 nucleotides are TGTGCCAGCCGCGGGGCGAGCTCCTACAATGAGCAGTTCTTC.

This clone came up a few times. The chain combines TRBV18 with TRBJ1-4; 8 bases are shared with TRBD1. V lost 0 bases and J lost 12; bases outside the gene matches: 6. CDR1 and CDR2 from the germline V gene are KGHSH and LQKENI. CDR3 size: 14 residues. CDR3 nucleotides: TGTGCCAGCTCACCACCGCCACAGGGGGAAGAACTGTTTTTT. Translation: CASSPPPQGEELFF.

The CDR3, as DNA: TGTGCCTGGAATCAGGGTGGTGCTGAAGCTTTCTTT. Protein: CAWNQGGAEAFF. The chain employs TRBV30 and TRBJ1-1, with D perhaps TRBD1 (5 bases). The CDR3 sequence is 12 residues long. The germline CDR1 and CDR2 sequences are GTSNPN and SVGIG (reference sequence). The V end was cut by 4 bases, the J end by 6 bases, with 12 bases between.

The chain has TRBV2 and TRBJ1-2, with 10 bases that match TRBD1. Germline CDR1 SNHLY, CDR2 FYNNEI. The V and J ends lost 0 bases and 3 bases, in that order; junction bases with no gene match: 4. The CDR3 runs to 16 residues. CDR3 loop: CASSEAGTGVDYGYTF. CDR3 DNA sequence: TGTGCCAGCAGTGAAGCGGGGACAGGGGTAGACTATGGCTACACCTTC.

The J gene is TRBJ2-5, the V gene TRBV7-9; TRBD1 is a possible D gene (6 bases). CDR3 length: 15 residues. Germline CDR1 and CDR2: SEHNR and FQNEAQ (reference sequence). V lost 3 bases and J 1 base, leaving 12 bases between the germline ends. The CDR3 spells CASSLYLDSQETQYF. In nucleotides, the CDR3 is TGTGCCAGCAGCTTGTACTTGGACAGCCAAGAGACCCAGTACTTC. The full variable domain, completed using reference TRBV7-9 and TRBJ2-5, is DTGVSQNPRHKITKRGQNVTFRCDPISEHNRLYWYRQTLGQGPEFLTYFQNEAQLEKSRLLSDRFSAERPKGSFSTLEIQRTEQGDSAMYLCASSLYLDSQETQYFGPGTRLLVL.

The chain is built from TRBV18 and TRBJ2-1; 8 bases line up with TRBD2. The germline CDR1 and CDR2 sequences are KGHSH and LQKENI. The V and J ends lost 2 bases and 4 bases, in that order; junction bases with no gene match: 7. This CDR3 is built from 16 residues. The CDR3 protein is CASSPVAGLNYNEQFF. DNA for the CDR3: TGTGCCAGCTCACCAGTAGCGGGACTGAATTACAATGAGCAGTTCTTC.

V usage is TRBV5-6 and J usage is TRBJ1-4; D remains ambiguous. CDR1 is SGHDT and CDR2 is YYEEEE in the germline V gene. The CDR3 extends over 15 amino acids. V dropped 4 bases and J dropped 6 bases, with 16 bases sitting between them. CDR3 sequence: CASSPVPGRDEKLFF. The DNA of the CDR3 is TGTGCCAGCAGCCCAGTACCGGGTCGTGATGAAAAACTGTTTTTT.

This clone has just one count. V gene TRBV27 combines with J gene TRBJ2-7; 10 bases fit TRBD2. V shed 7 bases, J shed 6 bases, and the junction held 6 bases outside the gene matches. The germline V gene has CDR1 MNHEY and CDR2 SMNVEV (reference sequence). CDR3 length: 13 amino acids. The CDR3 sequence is CASMVSGGLEQYF. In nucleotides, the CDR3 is TGTGCCAGCATGGTTAGCGGGGGGCTCGAGCAGTACTTC.

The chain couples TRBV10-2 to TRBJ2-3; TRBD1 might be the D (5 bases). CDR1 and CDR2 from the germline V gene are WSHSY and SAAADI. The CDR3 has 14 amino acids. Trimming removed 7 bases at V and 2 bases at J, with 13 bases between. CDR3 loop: CASKTARNTDTQYF. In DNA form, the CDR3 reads TGCGCCAGCAAGACAGCGCGGAACACAGATACGCAGTATTTT.

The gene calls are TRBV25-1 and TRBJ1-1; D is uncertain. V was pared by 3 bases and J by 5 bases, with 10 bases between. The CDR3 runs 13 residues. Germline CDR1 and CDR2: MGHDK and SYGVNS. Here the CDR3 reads CASSEEEETEAFF. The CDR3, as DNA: TGTGCCAGCAGTGAGGAGGAAGAGACTGAAGCTTTCTTT.

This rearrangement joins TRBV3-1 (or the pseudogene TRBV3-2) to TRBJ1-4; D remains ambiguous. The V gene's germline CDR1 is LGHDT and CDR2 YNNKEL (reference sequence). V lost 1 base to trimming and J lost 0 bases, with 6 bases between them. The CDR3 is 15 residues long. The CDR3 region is CASSQGHPTNEKLFF. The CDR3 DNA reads TGTGCCAGCAGCCAAGGGCACCCAACTAATGAAAAACTGTTTTTT.

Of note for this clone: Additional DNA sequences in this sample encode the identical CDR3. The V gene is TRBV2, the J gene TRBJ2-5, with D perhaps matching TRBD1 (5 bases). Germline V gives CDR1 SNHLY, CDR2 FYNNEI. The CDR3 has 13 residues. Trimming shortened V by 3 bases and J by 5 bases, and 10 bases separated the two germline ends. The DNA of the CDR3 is TGTGCCAGCAGTGAGGGCAGGGTCGAGACCCAGTACTTC. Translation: CASSEGRVETQYF.

CDR3 loop: CASSWATRGEQYF. CDR3 coding DNA: TGTGCCAGCAGTTGGGCAACACGGGGCGAGCAGTACTTC. V and J are TRBV12-3 or TRBV12-4 and TRBJ2-7, with a tentative D call TRBD2 (5 bases). The CDR3 totals 13 residues. V lost 4 bases to trimming and J lost 6 bases, with 13 bases between them.

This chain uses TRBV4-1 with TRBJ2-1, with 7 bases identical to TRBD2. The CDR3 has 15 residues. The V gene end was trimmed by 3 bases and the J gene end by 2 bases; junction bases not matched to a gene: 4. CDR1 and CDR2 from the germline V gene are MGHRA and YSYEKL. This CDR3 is CASSQGGLAYNEQFF. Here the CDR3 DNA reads TGCGCCAGCAGCCAGGGAGGACTAGCCTACAATGAGCAGTTCTTC.

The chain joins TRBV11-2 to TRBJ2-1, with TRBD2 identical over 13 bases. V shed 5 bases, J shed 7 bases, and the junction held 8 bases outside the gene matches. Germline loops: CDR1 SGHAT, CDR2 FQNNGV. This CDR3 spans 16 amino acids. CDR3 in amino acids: CASSRWELAGGNEQFF. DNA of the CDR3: TGTGCCAGCAGCCGCTGGGAACTAGCGGGAGGGAATGAGCAGTTCTTC.

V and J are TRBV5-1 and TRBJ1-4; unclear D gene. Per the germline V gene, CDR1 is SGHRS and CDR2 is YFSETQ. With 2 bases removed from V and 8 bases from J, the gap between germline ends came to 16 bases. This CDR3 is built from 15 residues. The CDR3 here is CASSFMGGFGEKLFF. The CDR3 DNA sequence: TGCGCCAGCAGCTTCATGGGTGGCTTCGGGGAAAAACTGTTTTTT.